This T cell receptor beta chain was documented in a study of Graves' ophthalmopathy and Graves' hyperthyroidism. This CDR3 spans 13 amino acids. V gave up 5 bases and J gave up 7 bases, with 14 bases separating them. The V gene's germline CDR1 is SGHTA and CDR2 FQGTGA. Study results and caveats: Blood samples also showed most expanded thyroid clonotypes exceeding 0.001 frequency.

Worth noting for this clonotype: Its target is not known.

Other autoimmune diseases, uncontrolled infections, pregnancy or lactation excluded patients from enrollment. Clinical symptoms, serum thyroxine, TRAb, thyroid ultrasound and orbital computed tomography determined diagnosis. RNA transcripts were the source from which TCR beta CDR3 regions were amplified. First-round RT-PCR with HTBI primers preceded a second-round multiplex PCR. Via MiXCR, TCRdb re-called the multiplex PCR reads, giving one row per CDR3 protein. The repertoire holds 240,000 or so distinct CDR3 sequences, with 40% to 50% as singletons. The specimen was peripheral blood. J is TRBJ1-1 and V is TRBV7-3, with D uncertain. This sequence originates from an adult man with Graves' ophthalmopathy. CDR3 bases: TGTGCCAGCAGCCAAGATCGCGGCGGTGAAGCTTTCTTT. It yields the protein CASSQDRGGEAFF.